This T cell receptor beta chain was profiled in a study of tumor-infiltrating lymphocytes in oesophageal squamous cell carcinoma. After removal of 7 bases from V and 6 bases from J, the junction contained 12 bases not matched to a gene. The germline V gene encodes CDR1 LNHDA and CDR2 SQIVND (reference sequence). The CDR3 consists of 15 residues. TCRdb redid the calling of the PCR reads with MiXCR, one entry per CDR3 protein. The sample records approximately 12,000 distinct CDR3 sequences, about three fifths being singletons. The TCR originated in a male donor with esophageal squamous cell carcinoma. Sequenced sample: esophageal tumor tissue. This chain joins TRBV19 and TRBJ2-1; the match to TRBD2 covers 7 bases. The CDR3 region is CASTPTSTVRNEQFF. The CDR3 DNA follows: TGTGCCAGTACCCCGACTAGCACAGTACGCAATGAGCAGTTCTTC.